Listed here are 2 T cell receptor beta chains from one sample, sequenced in a study of blood T cell repertoires in COVID-19. Produced via immunoSEQ multiplex PCR; TCRdb's table is partial and in-frame only. This repertoire shows about 150,000 clones, about 86% found once; its top ten account for about 7.7%. The sequenced sample was PBMCs or T cells enriched from blood (not recorded which). The receptors derive from a man aged 50-59 years who had recovered from COVID-19.

This clone appeared a single time. CDR3 nucleotides: TGTGCCAGCAGCGTAGGAGCGGGGGGTTACGAGCAGTACTTC. Protein product: CASSVGAGGYEQYF. The gene calls are TRBV9 and TRBJ2-7, with TRBD2 identical over 9 bases. Germline V gene lookup returns CDR1 SGDLS and CDR2 YYNGEE. CDR3 size: 14 residues. V shed 0 bases and J 4 bases; nucleotides not matched to a gene: 2.

This clone was seen more than once but under ten times. The rearrangement joins TRBV7-2 to TRBJ2-2, with D maybe TRBD1 (5 bases). CDR3 length equals 15 residues. The V gene lost 3 bases and the J gene lost 4 bases, with 12 bases spanning the gap. Germline V lookup: CDR1 SGHTA, CDR2 FQGNSA. CDR3 region: CASSFQRGGTGELFF. The CDR3 DNA is TGTGCCAGCAGCTTCCAAAGGGGTGGCACCGGGGAGCTGTTTTTT. The full variable domain, with the rest looked up from reference TRBV7-2 and TRBJ2-2, is GAGVSQSPSNKVTEKGKDVELRCDPISGHTALYWYRQSLGQGLEFLIYFQGNSAPDKSGLPSDRFSAERTGGSVSTLTIQRTQQEDSAVYLCASSFQRGGTGELFFGEGSRLTVL.